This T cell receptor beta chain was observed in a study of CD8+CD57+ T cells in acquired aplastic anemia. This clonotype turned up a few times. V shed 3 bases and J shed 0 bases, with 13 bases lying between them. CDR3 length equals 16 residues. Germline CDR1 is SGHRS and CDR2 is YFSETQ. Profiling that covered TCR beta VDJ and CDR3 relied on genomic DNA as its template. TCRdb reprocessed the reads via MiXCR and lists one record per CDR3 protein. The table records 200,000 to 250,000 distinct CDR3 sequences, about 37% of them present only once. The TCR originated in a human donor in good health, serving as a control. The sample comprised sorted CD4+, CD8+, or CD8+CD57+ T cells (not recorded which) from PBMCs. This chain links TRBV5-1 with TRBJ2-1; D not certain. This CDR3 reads CASSSGPFGSYNEQFF. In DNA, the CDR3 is TGCGCCAGCAGCTCCGGACCTTTCGGCTCCTACAATGAGCAGTTCTTC.